The 25 T cell receptor beta chains presented below share a single source sample, sequenced in a study of control samples from healthy donors and cancer patients. Using immunoSEQ multiplex PCR, the repertoire was profiled, and TCRdb retains in-frame clones only, with some absent. The profile shows about 51,000 clones, almost 90% of them singletons. Sequenced: PBMCs. The receptor source for this set is a man between 45 and 60 years old with head and neck cancer.

The chain carries TRBV30 and TRBJ1-1; tentatively, D is TRBD1 (5 bases). Germline V gene data show CDR1 as GTSNPN and CDR2 as SVGIG (reference sequence). The length of the CDR3 is 15 residues. Trimming pared 0 bases from V and 1 base from J, leaving 12 bases between. CDR3 residues: CAWSVRGGRNTEAFF. CDR3 in DNA: TGTGCCTGGAGTGTACGGGGGGGGAGGAACACTGAAGCTTTCTTT.

This sequence joins TRBV10-2 and TRBJ2-1; D possibly corresponds to TRBD2 (6 bases). Germline CDR1 reads WSHSY; CDR2 reads SAAADI. CDR3 length: 15 residues. V lost 2 bases and J lost 9, with 17 bases in between. The CDR3 sequence: CASSEILRGRGEQFF. The DNA of the CDR3 is TGCGCCAGCAGTGAGATTTTGCGGGGCCGGGGTGAGCAGTTCTTC.

This chain uses TRBV5-6 with TRBJ2-1; 14 bases are a match to TRBD2. The J segment lost 8 bases and the V segment lost 4 bases, leaving 11 bases of the junction unmatched. CDR3 size: 17 residues. Germline V gives CDR1 SGHDT, CDR2 YYEEEE. CDR3 residues: CASSLGLAGAHSDEQFF. CDR3 nucleotides: TGTGCCAGCAGCCTGGGACTAGCGGGAGCCCATTCGGATGAGCAGTTCTTC.

This clone was counted once. CDR3 coding DNA: TGTGCCAGCAGTTCGGGACCGATAACCTACGAGCAGTACTTC. This codes for CASSSGPITYEQYF. V is TRBV6-6 and J is TRBJ2-7; tentatively, D is TRBD1 or TRBD2 (5 bases each). The CDR3 spans 14 residues. Per the germline V gene, CDR1 is MNHNY and CDR2 is SVGAGI (reference sequence). V lost 4 bases and J 2 bases, leaving 12 bases between the germline ends.

This chain joins TRBV2 and TRBJ2-7; D not certain. This CDR3 has 14 amino acids. Trimming took off 1 base at V and 0 bases at J, with 7 bases between the two ends. Germline-derived CDR1 and CDR2 are SNHLY and FYNNEI. The CDR3 here is CASSEGRGSYEQYF. The CDR3 DNA sequence: TGTGCCAGCAGTGAAGGCAGAGGCTCCTACGAGCAGTACTTC.

This clone was picked up a small number of times. The V gene is TRBV2, the J gene TRBJ2-3; 9 bases are shared with TRBD2. V shed 8 bases and J 2 bases; nucleotides not matched to a gene: 11. CDR1 SNHLY and CDR2 FYNNEI come from the germline V gene. CDR3 length: 16 residues. The CDR3 DNA is TGTGCCAGCCAACGAGGGCTAGCGGGGACCACAGATACGCAGTATTTT. It specifies CASQRGLAGTTDTQYF.

This rearrangement joins TRBV5-4 to TRBJ1-4; no firm D call. The germline V gene has CDR1 SGHNT and CDR2 YYREEE (reference sequence). The CDR3 is made up of 15 amino acids. The V gene lost 1 base and the J gene lost 0 bases, with 7 bases spanning the gap. CDR3 sequence (DNA): TGTGCCAGCAGCTTGAGGGTCGCAACTAATGAAAAACTGTTTTTT. Its protein product is CASSLRVATNEKLFF.

The chain is built from TRBV7-7 and TRBJ2-2; 14 bases agree with TRBD2. Per germline, CDR1 SSHAT and CDR2 FNYEAQ (reference sequence). The V and J ends lost 3 bases and 3 bases, in that order; junction bases with no gene match: 6. CDR3 length: 18 amino acids. CDR3 sequence reads: CASSLGLAGELDTGELFF. CDR3 bases: TGTGCCAGCAGCTTGGGACTAGCGGGGGAACTCGACACCGGGGAGCTGTTTTTT.

The chain carries TRBV7-9 and TRBJ1-6; the D is unclear. Germline values: CDR1 SEHNR, CDR2 FQNEAQ (reference sequence). The CDR3 covers 14 residues. With 4 bases removed from V and 6 bases from J, the gap between germline ends came to 10 bases. CDR3 amino acids: CASSSRLPNSPLHF. The CDR3 DNA is TGTGCCAGCAGCTCGCGCCTTCCTAATTCACCCCTCCACTTT.

This clone came up a few times. This chain connects TRBV5-1 to TRBJ2-2; D not resolved. The germline V and J ends were trimmed by 4 bases and 2 bases, with 3 bases remaining between them. CDR1 and CDR2 from the germline V gene are SGHRS and YFSETQ. The CDR3 is made up of 12 amino acids. The CDR3 nucleotides read TGCGCCAGCAGCCTAAACACCGGGGAGCTGTTTTTT. Protein sequence: CASSLNTGELFF.

The chain recombines TRBV25-1 with TRBJ1-4; TRBD1 is a possible D gene (5 bases). Trimming removed 3 bases at V and 3 bases at J, with 8 bases between. Germline CDR1 MGHDK, CDR2 SYGVNS. The CDR3 is made up of 14 amino acids. For the CDR3, the DNA is TGTGCCAGCAGTGAGACAGAGCCTAATGAAAAACTGTTTTTT. Amino acids: CASSETEPNEKLFF.

The J gene is TRBJ1-1, the V gene TRBV28; tentative D call: TRBD1 (6 bases). This CDR3 is built from 15 residues. Germline V gene sequence: CDR1 MDHEN, CDR2 SYDVKM. The germline V and J ends were trimmed by 3 bases and 5 bases, with 16 bases remaining between them. CDR3 in amino acids: CASSLSWGQGTEAFF. The DNA of the CDR3 is TGTGCCAGCAGTTTGTCCTGGGGGCAGGGTACTGAAGCTTTCTTT.

V usage is TRBV14 and J usage is TRBJ1-1, with D possibly TRBD1 on 5 matching bases. Trimming stripped 8 bases from V and 3 bases from J, with 16 bases between. From germline, CDR1 is SGHDN and CDR2 FVKESK. The CDR3 is 14 residues long. CDR3 protein: CASRLWGGDTEAFF. The CDR3, as DNA: TGTGCCAGCCGCCTATGGGGCGGCGACACTGAAGCTTTCTTT.

The rearrangement joins TRBV6-5 to TRBJ2-2, with 10 bases identical to TRBD1. The V gene end was trimmed by 6 bases and the J gene end by 6 bases; junction bases not matched to a gene: 7. Germline V gene data show CDR1 as MNHEY and CDR2 as SVGAGI. This CDR3 is built from 15 residues. The CDR3 region has the DNA TGTGCCAGCAGACCCGACAGGGGGCAATCCGGGGAGCTGTTTTTT. It yields the protein CASRPDRGQSGELFF.

This chain joins TRBV2 and TRBJ2-1; D unclear. V lost 6 bases and J lost 10, with 13 bases in between. The germline CDR1 and CDR2 sequences are SNHLY and FYNNEI. This CDR3 is built from 12 residues. CDR3 protein: CASRLDGREQFF. The DNA of the CDR3 is TGTGCCAGCAGGCTGGACGGTCGGGAGCAGTTCTTC.

This clone was recorded once. The chain couples TRBV4-2 to TRBJ2-7; 10 bases are shared with TRBD2. The CDR3 covers 15 residues. Germline V lookup: CDR1 LGHNA, CDR2 YNFKEQ. The V and J ends lost 0 bases and 6 bases, in that order; junction bases with no gene match: 5. CDR3 sequence: CASSQDGSGGREQYF. For the CDR3, the DNA is TGTGCCAGCAGCCAAGATGGTAGCGGGGGGCGCGAGCAGTACTTC.

V usage is TRBV7-2 and J usage is TRBJ2-5, with D possibly TRBD2 on 6 matching bases. V was clipped by 2 bases and J by 5 bases, with 18 bases between them. Germline-derived CDR1 and CDR2 are SGHTA and FQGNSA. This CDR3 contains 16 residues. The CDR3 loop is CASSLYALRGSETQYF. The DNA of the CDR3 is TGTGCCAGCAGCTTATACGCCCTTCGGGGGTCGGAGACCCAGTACTTC.

V and J are TRBV11-3 and TRBJ2-3; 8 bases are a match to TRBD1. The CDR3 has 15 amino acids. Germline V gives CDR1 SGHNT, CDR2 YENEEA. J gave up 7 bases and V 4 bases, and 10 bases lay outside the gene matches. CDR3 DNA sequence: TGTGCCAGCAGCTCCCGGGACAGGTGGGGGAATACGCAGTATTTT. This encodes CASSSRDRWGNTQYF.

The chain couples TRBV27 to TRBJ2-1; 8 bases line up with TRBD2. This CDR3 spans 12 amino acids. The V gene end was trimmed by 10 bases and the J gene end by 5 bases; junction bases not matched to a gene: 4. Looked up from germline, CDR1 is MNHEY and CDR2 is SMNVEV (reference sequence). For the CDR3, the DNA is TGTGCCATAGGACTAGCCCACAATGAGCAGTTCTTC. Protein: CAIGLAHNEQFF.

V and J are TRBV7-6 and TRBJ2-7; 12 bases fit TRBD2. V dropped 5 bases and J dropped 4; count of bases not matched to a gene: 6. The germline CDR1 and CDR2 sequences are SGHVS and FNYEAQ. The CDR3 totals 15 residues. The CDR3 coding sequence is TGTGCCAGCAGCAAACTAGCGGGGGGAACGTACGAGCAGTACTTC. Translating it yields CASSKLAGGTYEQYF.

Comment on this clone: Other DNA variants within this sample encode the same CDR3. The chain links TRBV11-2 to TRBJ1-5; the D is unclear. The CDR3 extends over 14 amino acids. Per germline, CDR1 SGHAT and CDR2 FQNNGV. With 0 bases removed from V and 0 bases from J, the gap between germline ends came to 3 bases. CDR3 loop: CASSLDNSNQPQHF. CDR3 DNA sequence: TGTGCCAGCAGCTTAGATAATAGCAATCAGCCCCAGCATTTT. Full variable domain (outside the CDR3, taken from reference TRBV11-2 and TRBJ1-5): EAGVAQSPRYKIIEKRQSVAFWCNPISGHATLYWYQQILGQGPKLLIQFQNNGVVDDSQLPKDRFSAERLKGVDSTLKIQPAKLEDSAVYLCASSLDNSNQPQHFGDGTRLSIL.

The chain couples TRBV5-4 to TRBJ1-3; D perhaps matches TRBD1 (5 bases). The V end was cut by 0 bases, the J end by 4 bases, with 14 bases between. There are 16 residues in the CDR3. Looked up from germline, CDR1 is SGHNT and CDR2 is YYREEE (reference sequence). CDR3 region: CASSLGGSETGNTIYF. CDR3 sequence (DNA): TGTGCCAGCAGCTTGGGGGGCAGTGAGACGGGAAACACCATATATTTT.

This clone was picked up one time. The CDR3 nucleotides read TGTGCCAGCTCACCACCCGGAGCAGGCTCCAGGAGCTCCTACAATGAGCAGTTCTTC. Protein product: CASSPPGAGSRSSYNEQFF. The rearrangement uses TRBV18 and TRBJ2-1; D remains ambiguous. V was trimmed by 0 bases and J by 0 bases, leaving 18 bases between them. This CDR3 contains 19 residues. Germline V lookup: CDR1 KGHSH, CDR2 LQKENI.

The chain couples TRBV5-1 to TRBJ2-3, with D perhaps matching TRBD2 (5 bases). This CDR3 has 15 residues. Trimming left V 4 bases short and J 0 bases short, with 12 bases between. Per germline, CDR1 SGHRS and CDR2 YFSETQ. The CDR3 DNA reads TGCGCCAGCAGCCCCGGACTTACTAGCACAGATACGCAGTATTTT. Its translation is CASSPGLTSTDTQYF.

The V call is TRBV6-2 or TRBV6-3, the J call TRBJ2-1, with D hard to call. Germline CDR1 is MNHEY and CDR2 is SVGEGT. The CDR3 length is 14 residues. Trimming took 6 bases from V and 4 from J, leaving 13 bases between them. The CDR3 here is CASSYNTRYNEQFF. The CDR3 bases are TGTGCCAGCAGCTATAATACACGTTACAATGAGCAGTTCTTC.